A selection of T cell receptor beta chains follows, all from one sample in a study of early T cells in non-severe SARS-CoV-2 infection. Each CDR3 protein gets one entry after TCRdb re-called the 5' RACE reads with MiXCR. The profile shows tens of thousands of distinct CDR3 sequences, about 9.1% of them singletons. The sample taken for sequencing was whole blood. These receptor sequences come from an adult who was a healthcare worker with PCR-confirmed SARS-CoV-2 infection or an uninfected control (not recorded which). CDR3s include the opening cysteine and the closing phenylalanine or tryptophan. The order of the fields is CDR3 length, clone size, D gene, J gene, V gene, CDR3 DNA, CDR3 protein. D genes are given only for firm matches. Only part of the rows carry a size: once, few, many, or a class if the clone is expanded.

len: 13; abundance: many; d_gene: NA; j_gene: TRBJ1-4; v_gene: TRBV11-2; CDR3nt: TGTGCCAGCAGCCGTGGACTAAATGAAAAACTGTTTTTT; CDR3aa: CASSRGLNEKLFF
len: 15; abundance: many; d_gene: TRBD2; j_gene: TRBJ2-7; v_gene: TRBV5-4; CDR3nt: TGTGCCAGCAGCTTCCCTAGCGGGAACTCCTACGAGCAGTACTTC; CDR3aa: CASSFPSGNSYEQYF
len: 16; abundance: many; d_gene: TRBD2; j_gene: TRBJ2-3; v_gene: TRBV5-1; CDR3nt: TGCGCCAGCAGCATGAAACTAGCGTTAGAGGCAGATACGCAGTATTTT; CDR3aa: CASSMKLALEADTQYF
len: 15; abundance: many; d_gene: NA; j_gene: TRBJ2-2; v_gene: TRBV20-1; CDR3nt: TGCAGTGCTAGAACGGGCCAGAGGAAGACCGGGGAGCTGTTTTTT; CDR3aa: CSARTGQRKTGELFF
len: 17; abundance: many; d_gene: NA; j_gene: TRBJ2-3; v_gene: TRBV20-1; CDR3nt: TGCAGTGCCTCTCGCATCGGGGCTAGCATCGACACAGATACGCAGTATTTT; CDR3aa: CSASRIGASIDTDTQYF
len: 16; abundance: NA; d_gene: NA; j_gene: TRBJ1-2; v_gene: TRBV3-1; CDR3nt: TGTGCCAGCAGCCCGCGCCAGGGAGGTTGGGATGATGGCTACACCTTC; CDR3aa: CASSPRQGGWDDGYTF
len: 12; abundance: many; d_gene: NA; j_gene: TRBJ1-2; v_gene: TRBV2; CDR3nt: TGTGCCAGCAGTGGACAGAACTATGGCTACACCTTC; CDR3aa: CASSGQNYGYTF
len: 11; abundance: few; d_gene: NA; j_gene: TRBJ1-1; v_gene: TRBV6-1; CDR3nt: TGTGCCAGCAGTGAGGGTACTGAAGCTTTCTTT; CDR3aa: CASSEGTEAFF
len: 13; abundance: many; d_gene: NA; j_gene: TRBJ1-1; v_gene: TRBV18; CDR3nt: TGTGCCAGCTCACCAGAGGGTGGGGCTGAAGCTTTCTTT; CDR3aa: CASSPEGGAEAFF
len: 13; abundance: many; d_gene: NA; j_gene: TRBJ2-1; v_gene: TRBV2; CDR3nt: TGTGCCAGCAGTGGAGACGACGAGGGTGAGCAGTTCTTC; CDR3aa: CASSGDDEGEQFF
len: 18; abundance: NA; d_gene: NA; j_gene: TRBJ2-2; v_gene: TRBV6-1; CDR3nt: TGTGCCAGCAGGGGAGATGCGAGTTCAGCGTGGGACACCGGGGAGCTGTTTTTT; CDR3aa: CASRGDASSAWDTGELFF
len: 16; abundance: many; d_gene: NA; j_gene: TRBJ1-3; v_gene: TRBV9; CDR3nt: TGTGCCAGCAGCGTAGTTGAGGGCCGTGCTGGAAACACCATATATTTT; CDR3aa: CASSVVEGRAGNTIYF
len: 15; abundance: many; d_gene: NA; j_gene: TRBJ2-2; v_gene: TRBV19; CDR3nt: TGTGCCAGTACCGCCGGGACCGCGAACACCGGGGAGCTGTTTTTT; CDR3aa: CASTAGTANTGELFF
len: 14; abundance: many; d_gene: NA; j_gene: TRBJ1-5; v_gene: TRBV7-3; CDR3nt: TGTGCCAGCAGCTTACAGGGGCCAGGGCAGCCCCAGCATTTT; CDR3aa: CASSLQGPGQPQHF
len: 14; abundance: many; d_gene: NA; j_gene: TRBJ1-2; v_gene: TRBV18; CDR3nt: TGTGCCAGCTCACCATCAGGCGGGGGCTATGGCTACACCTTC; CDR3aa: CASSPSGGGYGYTF
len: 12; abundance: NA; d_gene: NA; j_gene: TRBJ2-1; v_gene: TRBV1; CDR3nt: TGCACCAGCAGCCTCTTTGACAATGAGCAGTTCTTC; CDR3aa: CTSSLFDNEQFF
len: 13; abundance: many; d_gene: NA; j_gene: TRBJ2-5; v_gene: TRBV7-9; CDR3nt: TGTGCCAGCAGCTTAGCGGGAGGAGAGACCCAGTACTTC; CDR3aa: CASSLAGGETQYF
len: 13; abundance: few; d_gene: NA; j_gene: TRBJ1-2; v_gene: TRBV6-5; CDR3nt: TGTGCCAGCAGTTACCCTGGCAGGGAAGGCTACACCTTC; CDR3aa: CASSYPGREGYTF
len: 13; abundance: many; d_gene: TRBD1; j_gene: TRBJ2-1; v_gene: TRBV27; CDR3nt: TGTGCCAGCAGTCTAACAGGGGGGAATGAGCAGTTCTTC; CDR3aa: CASSLTGGNEQFF
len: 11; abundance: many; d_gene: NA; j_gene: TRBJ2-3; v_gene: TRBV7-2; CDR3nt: TGTGCCAGCAGAGGCTCAGATACGCAGTATTTT; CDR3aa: CASRGSDTQYF
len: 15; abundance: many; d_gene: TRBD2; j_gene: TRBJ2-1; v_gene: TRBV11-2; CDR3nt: TGTGCCAGCAGCTTCGGGACTAGCAGCGGAGTTGAGCAGTTCTTC; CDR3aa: CASSFGTSSGVEQFF